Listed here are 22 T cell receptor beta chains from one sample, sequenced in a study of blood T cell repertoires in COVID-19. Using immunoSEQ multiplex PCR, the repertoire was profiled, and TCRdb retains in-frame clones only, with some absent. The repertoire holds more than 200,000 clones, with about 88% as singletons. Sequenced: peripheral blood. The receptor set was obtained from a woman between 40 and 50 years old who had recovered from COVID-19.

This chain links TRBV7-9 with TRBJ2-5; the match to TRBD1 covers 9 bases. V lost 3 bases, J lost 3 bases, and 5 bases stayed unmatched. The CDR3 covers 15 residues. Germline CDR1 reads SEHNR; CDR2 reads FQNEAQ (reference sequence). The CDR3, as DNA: TGTGCCAGCAGCTTCGGGACAGGGAAGAAAGAGACCCAGTACTTC. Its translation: CASSFGTGKKETQYF.

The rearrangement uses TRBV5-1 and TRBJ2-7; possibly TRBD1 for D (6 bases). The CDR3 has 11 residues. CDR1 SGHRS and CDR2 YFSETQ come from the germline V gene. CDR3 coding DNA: TGCGAGGGGGAGAGCTCCTACGAGCAGTACTTC. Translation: CEGESSYEQYF.

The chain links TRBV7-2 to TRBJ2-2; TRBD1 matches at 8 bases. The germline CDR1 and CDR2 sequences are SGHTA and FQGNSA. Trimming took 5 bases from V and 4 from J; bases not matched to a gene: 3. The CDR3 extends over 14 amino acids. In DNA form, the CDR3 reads TGTGCCAGCAGCCTGGACAGGGTCACCGGGGAGCTGTTTTTT. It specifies CASSLDRVTGELFF.

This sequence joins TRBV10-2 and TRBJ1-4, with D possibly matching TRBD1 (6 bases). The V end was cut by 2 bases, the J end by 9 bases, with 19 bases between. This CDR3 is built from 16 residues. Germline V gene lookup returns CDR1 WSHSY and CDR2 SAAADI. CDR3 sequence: CASSENWGGPGKKLFF. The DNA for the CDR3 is TGCGCCAGCAGTGAGAATTGGGGGGGCCCCGGGAAAAAACTGTTTTTT.

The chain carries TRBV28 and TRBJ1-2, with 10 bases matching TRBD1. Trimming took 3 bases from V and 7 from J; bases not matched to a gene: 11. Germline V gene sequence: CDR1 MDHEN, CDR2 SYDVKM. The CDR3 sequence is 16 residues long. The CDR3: CASSFRATGGFSGYTF. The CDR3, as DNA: TGTGCCAGCAGTTTTCGCGCGACAGGGGGCTTTAGTGGCTACACCTTC.

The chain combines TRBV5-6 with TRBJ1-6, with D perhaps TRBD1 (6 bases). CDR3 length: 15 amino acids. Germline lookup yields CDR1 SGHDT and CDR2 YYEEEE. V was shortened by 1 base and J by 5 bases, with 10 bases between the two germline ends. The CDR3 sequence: CASSLQSGDNSPLHF. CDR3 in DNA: TGTGCCAGCAGCTTGCAGTCAGGGGATAATTCACCCCTCCACTTT.

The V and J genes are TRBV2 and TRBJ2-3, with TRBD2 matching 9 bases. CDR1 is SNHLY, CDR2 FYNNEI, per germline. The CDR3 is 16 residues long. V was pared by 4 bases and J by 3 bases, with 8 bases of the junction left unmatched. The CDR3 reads CASSALGAGGTDTQYF. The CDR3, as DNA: TGTGCCAGCAGTGCCCTCGGGGCGGGAGGGACAGATACGCAGTATTTT. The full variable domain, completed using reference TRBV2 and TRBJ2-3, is EPEVTQTPSHQVTQMGQEVILRCVPISNHLYFYWYRQILGQKVEFLVSFYNNEISEKSEIFDDQFSVERPDGSNFTLKIRSTKLEDSAMYFCASSALGAGGTDTQYFGPGTRLTVL.

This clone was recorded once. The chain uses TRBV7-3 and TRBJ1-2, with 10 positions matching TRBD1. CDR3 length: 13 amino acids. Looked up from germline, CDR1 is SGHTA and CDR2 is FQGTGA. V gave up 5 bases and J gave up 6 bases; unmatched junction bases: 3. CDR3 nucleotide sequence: TGTGCCAGCAGCGGACAGGGGGGAAATGGCTACACCTTC. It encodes CASSGQGGNGYTF.

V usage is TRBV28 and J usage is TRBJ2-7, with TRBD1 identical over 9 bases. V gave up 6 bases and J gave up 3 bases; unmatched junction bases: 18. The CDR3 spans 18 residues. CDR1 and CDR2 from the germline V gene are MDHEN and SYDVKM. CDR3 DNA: TGTGCCAGCAGGTCTCCGGGACAGGGTTGGACTGGAGGCTACGAGCAGTACTTC. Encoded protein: CASRSPGQGWTGGYEQYF.

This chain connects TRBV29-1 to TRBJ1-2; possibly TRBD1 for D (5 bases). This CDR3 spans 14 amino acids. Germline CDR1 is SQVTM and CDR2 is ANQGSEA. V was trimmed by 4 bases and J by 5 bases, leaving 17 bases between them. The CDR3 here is CSVAGGGVEYGYTF. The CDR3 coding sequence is TGCAGCGTTGCTGGAGGAGGGGTTGAGTATGGCTACACCTTC. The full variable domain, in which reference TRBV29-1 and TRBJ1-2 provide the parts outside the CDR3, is SAVISQKPSRDICQRGTSLTIQCQVDSQVTMMFWYRQQPGQSLTLIATANQGSEATYESGFVIDKFPISRPNLTFSTLTVSNMSPEDSSIYLCSVAGGGVEYGYTFGSGTRLTVV.

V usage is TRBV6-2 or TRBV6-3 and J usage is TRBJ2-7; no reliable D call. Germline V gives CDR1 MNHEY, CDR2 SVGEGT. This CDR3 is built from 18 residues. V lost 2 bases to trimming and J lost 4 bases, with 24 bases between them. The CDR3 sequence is CASSYPRLIHTLPYEQYF. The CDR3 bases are TGTGCCAGCAGTTACCCCAGACTCATACACACACTACCGTACGAGCAGTACTTC.

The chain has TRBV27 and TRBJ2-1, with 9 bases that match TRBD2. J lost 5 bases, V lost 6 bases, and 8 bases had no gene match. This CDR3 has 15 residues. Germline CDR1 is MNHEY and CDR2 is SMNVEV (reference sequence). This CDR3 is CASRSRGGGNNEQFF. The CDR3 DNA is TGTGCCAGCAGATCCCGCGGGGGGGGTAACAATGAGCAGTTCTTC.

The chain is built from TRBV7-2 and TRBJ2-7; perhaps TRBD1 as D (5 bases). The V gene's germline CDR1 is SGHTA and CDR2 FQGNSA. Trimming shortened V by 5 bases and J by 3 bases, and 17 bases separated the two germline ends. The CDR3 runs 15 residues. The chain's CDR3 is CASSLSLQGNYEQYF. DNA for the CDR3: TGTGCCAGCAGCCTATCACTTCAGGGAAACTACGAGCAGTACTTC.

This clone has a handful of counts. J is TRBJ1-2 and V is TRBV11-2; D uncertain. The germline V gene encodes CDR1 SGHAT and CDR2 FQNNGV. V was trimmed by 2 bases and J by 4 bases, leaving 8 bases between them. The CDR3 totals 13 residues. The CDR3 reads CASSLSELYGYTF. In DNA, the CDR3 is TGTGCCAGCAGCTTATCGGAGCTCTATGGCTACACCTTC.

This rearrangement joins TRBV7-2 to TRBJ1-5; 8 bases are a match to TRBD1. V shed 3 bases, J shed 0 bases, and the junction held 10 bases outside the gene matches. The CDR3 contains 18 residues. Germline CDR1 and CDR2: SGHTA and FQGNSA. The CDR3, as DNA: TGTGCCAGCAGCTTCGGAGCAGGGGGCGGAAATAGCAATCAGCCCCAGCATTTT. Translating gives CASSFGAGGGNSNQPQHF. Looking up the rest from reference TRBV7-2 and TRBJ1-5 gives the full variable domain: GAGVSQSPSNKVTEKGKDVELRCDPISGHTALYWYRQSLGQGLEFLIYFQGNSAPDKSGLPSDRFSAERTGGSVSTLTIQRTQQEDSAVYLCASSFGAGGGNSNQPQHFGDGTRLSIL.

The CDR3 spells CASSLREDTQYF. Written as DNA, the CDR3 is TGTGCCAGCAGCCTGCGGGAAGATACGCAGTATTTT. The chain employs TRBV9 and TRBJ2-3, with D perhaps TRBD2 (6 bases). V was cut by 4 bases and J by 5 bases, with 8 bases left in between. This CDR3 region has 12 residues. Germline values: CDR1 SGDLS, CDR2 YYNGEE.

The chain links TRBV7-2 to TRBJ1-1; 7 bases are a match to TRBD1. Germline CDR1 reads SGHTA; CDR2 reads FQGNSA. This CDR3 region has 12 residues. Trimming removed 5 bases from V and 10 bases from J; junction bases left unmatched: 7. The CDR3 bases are TGTGCCAGCAGCCGGACAGGTCGTGTAGCTTTCTTT. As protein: CASSRTGRVAFF.

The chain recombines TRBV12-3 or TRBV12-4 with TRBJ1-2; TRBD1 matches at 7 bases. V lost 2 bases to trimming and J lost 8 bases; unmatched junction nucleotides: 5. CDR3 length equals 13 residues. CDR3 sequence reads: CASSLFTGVGYTF. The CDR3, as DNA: TGTGCCAGCAGTTTATTCACAGGGGTGGGCTACACCTTC.

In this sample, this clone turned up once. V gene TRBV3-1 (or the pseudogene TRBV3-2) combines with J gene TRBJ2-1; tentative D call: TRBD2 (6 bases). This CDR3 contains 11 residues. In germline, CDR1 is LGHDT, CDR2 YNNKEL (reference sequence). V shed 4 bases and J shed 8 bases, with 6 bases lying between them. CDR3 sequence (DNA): TGTGCCAGCAGCCGGGGGGATGAGCAGTTCTTC. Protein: CASSRGDEQFF.

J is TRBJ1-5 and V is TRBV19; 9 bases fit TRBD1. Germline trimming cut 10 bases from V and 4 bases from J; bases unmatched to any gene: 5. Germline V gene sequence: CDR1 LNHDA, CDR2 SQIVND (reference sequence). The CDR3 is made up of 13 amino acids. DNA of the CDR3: TGTGCCACCCGAGGGACAGGGAATCAGCCCCAGCATTTT. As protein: CATRGTGNQPQHF.

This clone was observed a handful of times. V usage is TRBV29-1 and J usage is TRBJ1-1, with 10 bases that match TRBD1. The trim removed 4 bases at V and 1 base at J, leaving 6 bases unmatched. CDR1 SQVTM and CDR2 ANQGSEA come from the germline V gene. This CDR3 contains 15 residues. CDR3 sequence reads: CSVVNRDRGNTEAFF. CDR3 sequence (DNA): TGCAGCGTTGTCAACCGGGACAGGGGGAACACTGAAGCTTTCTTT.

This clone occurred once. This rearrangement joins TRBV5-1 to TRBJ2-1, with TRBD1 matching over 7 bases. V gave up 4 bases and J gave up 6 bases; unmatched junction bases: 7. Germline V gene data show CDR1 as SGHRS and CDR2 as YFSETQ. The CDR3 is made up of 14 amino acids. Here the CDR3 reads CASSAGQALNEQFF. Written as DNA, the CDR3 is TGCGCCAGCAGCGCCGGACAGGCCCTCAATGAGCAGTTCTTC. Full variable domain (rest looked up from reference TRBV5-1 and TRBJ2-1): KAGVTQTPRYLIKTRGQQVTLSCSPISGHRSVSWYQQTPGQGLQFLFEYFSETQRNKGNFPGRFSGRQFSNSRSEMNVSTLELGDSALYLCASSAGQALNEQFFGPGTRLTVL.